This T cell receptor beta chain was profiled in a study of blood T cell repertoires in COVID-19. As for the study in general: Some COVID-19 samples were acute and others convalescent; all came from the United States, Italy and Spain. The analysed material was cDNA or gDNA that came from T cells, B-cell-depleted T cells, or PBMCs.

The CDR3 extends over 15 amino acids. Trimming took 5 bases from V and 1 from J; bases not matched to a gene: 4. Germline values: CDR1 MNHNY, CDR2 SVGAGI (reference sequence). Patients of the Seattle cohort, enrolled during active infection, were followed longitudinally. TCRdb's table, derived via immunoSEQ multiplex PCR, lists solely in-frame clones and lacks some. Counted here are a few hundred thousand clones, around 90% occurring once; the ten biggest clones make up under 1.1%. The rearrangement uses TRBV6-6 and TRBJ1-5; the match to TRBD1 covers 8 bases. The receptor comes from a middle-aged woman with COVID-19, enrolled during active disease. The sample consisted of peripheral blood. CDR3 sequence (DNA): TGTGCCAGCAGTCCCAGGGGGCTGAGCAATCAGCCCCAGCATTTT. Translation gives CASSPRGLSNQPQHF.